Below, 20 T cell receptor beta chains from the same sample are listed, as sequenced in a study of T cells after yellow fever vaccination. MiXCR was run by TCRdb on the 5' RACE reads, yielding one entry per CDR3 protein. Here the sample spans about 210,000 distinct CDR3 sequences, about 3% being singletons. The source material was CD4+ T cells sorted from PBMCs, sampled 10 days after the yellow fever booster vaccination. The source is a man aged 18 to 30 who received the YFV17D yellow fever vaccine.

This clonotype came up a few times. The chain couples TRBV10-3 to TRBJ1-4; D gene uncertain. CDR3 length equals 13 residues. Germline lookup yields CDR1 ENHRY and CDR2 SYGVKD. The ends were cut back, 6 bases at V and 0 bases at J, with 5 bases in the middle. This CDR3 is CAIRSSTNEKLFF. DNA for the CDR3: TGTGCCATCAGGTCGTCAACTAATGAAAAACTGTTTTTT.

This clonotype showed up many times. The rearrangement uses TRBV6-5 and TRBJ2-2; D is perhaps TRBD1 (5 bases). The CDR3 consists of 17 residues. Germline V CDR1 and CDR2: MNHEY, SVGAGI. The germline V and J ends were trimmed by 0 bases and 6 bases, with 17 bases remaining between them. DNA for the CDR3: TGTGCCAGCAGTTACTCGACTCAGGGCCTCACGGCCGGGGAGCTGTTTTTT. It specifies CASSYSTQGLTAGELFF.

This clonotype was observed many times. The CDR3 sequence is CASRGTWRETQYF. The CDR3 DNA sequence: TGTGCCAGCAGAGGGACCTGGAGGGAGACCCAGTACTTC. The rearrangement joins TRBV5-6 to TRBJ2-5, with D possibly called TRBD1 or TRBD2 (5 bases each). The germline V gene encodes CDR1 SGHDT and CDR2 YYEEEE. Trimming stripped 5 bases from V and 5 bases from J, with 13 bases between. This CDR3 region has 13 residues.

This clonotype was observed at least ten times. This chain joins TRBV6-2 or TRBV6-3 and TRBJ2-7; D gene ambiguous. This CDR3 contains 13 residues. V dropped 5 bases and J dropped 0 bases, with 8 bases sitting between them. Germline V gene lookup returns CDR1 MNHEY and CDR2 SVGEGT. The CDR3 region is CASSRRNSYEQYV. The DNA of the CDR3 is TGTGCCAGCAGTCGCAGGAACTCCTACGAGCAGTACGTC.

This clonotype was counted at least ten times. This chain joins TRBV6-5 and TRBJ2-5; 9 bases are shared with TRBD2. V was pared by 5 bases and J by 2 bases, with 9 bases of the junction left unmatched. Germline V gene lookup returns CDR1 MNHEY and CDR2 SVGAGI. The CDR3 covers 16 residues. This chain's CDR3 is CASSKSLAGRQETQYF. DNA of the CDR3: TGTGCCAGCAGTAAATCCCTAGCGGGGAGACAAGAGACCCAGTACTTC.

This clonotype was observed a handful of times. This chain connects TRBV30 to TRBJ2-4; 7 bases align to TRBD1. J lost 1 base, V lost 5 bases, and 8 bases had no gene match. The CDR3 is 15 residues long. From germline, CDR1 is GTSNPN and CDR2 SVGIG (reference sequence). CDR3 loop: CAWEGQLVAKNIQYF. The CDR3 DNA is TGTGCCTGGGAGGGACAGCTGGTGGCCAAAAACATTCAGTACTTC.

This clonotype came up a few times. The rearrangement joins TRBV7-2 to TRBJ1-3; D possibly corresponds to TRBD1 (5 bases). V gave up 8 bases and J gave up 0 bases, with 8 bases separating them. The CDR3 length is 13 residues. Looked up from germline, CDR1 is SGHTA and CDR2 is FQGNSA. The CDR3, as DNA: TGTGCCAGCTCGGGACGCTCTGGAAACACCATATATTTT. Amino acids: CASSGRSGNTIYF.

This clonotype has just a few counts. The chain is built from TRBV14 and TRBJ1-2, with no clear D. The CDR3 is made up of 15 amino acids. V was cut by 0 bases and J by 0 bases, with 8 bases left in between. CDR1 is SGHDN, CDR2 FVKESK, per germline. CDR3 sequence: CASSQDLRTNYGYTF. CDR3 sequence (DNA): TGTGCCAGCAGCCAAGATCTCCGGACTAACTATGGCTACACCTTC.

The chain couples TRBV6-5 to TRBJ1-1, with D possibly TRBD1 on 5 matching bases. Germline V gives CDR1 MNHEY, CDR2 SVGAGI. CDR3 length equals 15 residues. The ends were cut back, 6 bases at V and 4 bases at J, with 18 bases in the middle. The CDR3 protein is CASRREGRGITEAFF. The DNA for the CDR3 is TGTGCCAGCAGGCGCGAGGGCCGGGGCATCACTGAAGCTTTCTTT.

The table lists this clonotype with many counts. The chain employs TRBV5-1 and TRBJ1-1, with D possibly TRBD1 on 6 matching bases. This CDR3 is built from 16 residues. From germline, CDR1 is SGHRS and CDR2 YFSETQ. The V end lost 6 bases, the J end lost 0 bases, and 18 bases lay between the germline ends. DNA of the CDR3: TGCGCCAGCACCACCCGGACGACAGGATTGAACACTGAAGCTTTCTTT. It is translated as CASTTRTTGLNTEAFF.

This chain joins TRBV7-7 and TRBJ2-2, with 9 bases fitting TRBD1. The CDR3 has 14 amino acids. The trim removed 5 bases at V and 7 bases at J, leaving 5 bases unmatched. CDR1 SSHAT and CDR2 FNYEAQ come from the germline V gene (reference sequence). The CDR3 DNA follows: TGTGCCAGCAGCCGGACAGGGGATGGCGGGGAGCTGTTTTTT. Residues: CASSRTGDGGELFF.

This clonotype was seen ten or more times. The chain joins TRBV6-2 or TRBV6-3 to TRBJ2-3; D is undetermined. Trimming removed 8 bases from V and 4 bases from J, with 19 bases in between. CDR3 length: 15 amino acids. Germline V lookup: CDR1 MNHEY, CDR2 SVGEGT. CDR3 in DNA: TGTGCCAGCGCGACAAAGCCTAGGGTTCCAGATACGCAGTATTTT. This gives the protein CASATKPRVPDTQYF.

This clonotype occurred many times. V is TRBV5-1 and J is TRBJ1-4; 7 bases are shared with TRBD1. The J segment lost 6 bases and the V segment lost 2 bases, leaving 10 bases of the junction unmatched. Germline CDR1 and CDR2: SGHRS and YFSETQ. The length of the CDR3 is 16 residues. CDR3 sequence: CASSLPGTAGDEKLFF. The CDR3 region has the DNA TGCGCCAGCAGCTTACCCGGGACAGCGGGGGATGAAAAACTGTTTTTT.

This clonotype was seen a handful of times. This chain uses TRBV25-1 with TRBJ1-6; possibly TRBD1 for D (6 bases). The V gene's germline CDR1 is MGHDK and CDR2 SYGVNS. There are 14 residues in the CDR3. The V gene lost 2 bases and the J gene lost 7 bases, with 9 bases spanning the gap. CDR3 in amino acids: CASSEQGSNSPLHF. CDR3 DNA sequence: TGTGCCAGCAGTGAACAGGGGTCGAATTCACCCCTCCACTTT.

This clonotype was found many times. The rearrangement joins TRBV12-3 or TRBV12-4 to TRBJ2-1; D not resolved. CDR3 length: 13 amino acids. The ends were cut back, 3 bases at V and 5 bases at J, with 8 bases in the middle. The CDR3 protein is CASSFTVNNEQFF. CDR3 DNA: TGTGCCAGCAGTTTTACTGTTAACAATGAGCAGTTCTTC.

This clonotype was seen more than once but under ten times. V is TRBV14 and J is TRBJ1-6, with D unclear. The CDR3 consists of 15 residues. The ends were cut back, 1 base at V and 8 bases at J, with 12 bases in the middle. CDR1 and CDR2 (germline): SGHDN, FVKESK. CDR3: CASSQVGKGDSPLHF. In DNA form, the CDR3 reads TGTGCCAGCAGCCAAGTCGGGAAGGGCGATTCACCCCTCCACTTT.

The table lists this clonotype with many counts. The chain recombines TRBV12-3 or TRBV12-4 with TRBJ1-4, with TRBD1 matching 7 bases. V lost 3 bases, J lost 10 bases, and 5 bases stayed unmatched. This CDR3 region has 13 residues. The chain's CDR3 is CASSLEGARKLFF. The CDR3 DNA reads as TGTGCCAGCAGTTTGGAGGGGGCCCGAAAACTGTTTTTT.

This clonotype has a handful of counts. The chain has TRBV2 and TRBJ2-3, with no clear D. The CDR3 spans 14 residues. Germline loops: CDR1 SNHLY, CDR2 FYNNEI. Trimming shortened V by 6 bases and J by 1 base, and 11 bases separated the two germline ends. DNA for the CDR3: TGTGCCAGCAGGGCCCAGAGAGGCACAGATACGCAGTATTTT. Residues: CASRAQRGTDTQYF.

This clonotype was counted at least ten times. V is TRBV7-2 and J is TRBJ1-6; D unresolved. The CDR3 contains 13 residues. Germline V gene lookup returns CDR1 SGHTA and CDR2 FQGNSA. The V end was cut by 1 base, the J end by 10 bases, with 8 bases between. CDR3 region: CASSLGWSSPLHF. In DNA form, the CDR3 reads TGTGCCAGCAGCTTAGGGTGGAGCTCACCCCTCCACTTT. The entire variable domain, with the rest obtained from reference TRBV7-2 and TRBJ1-6, is as follows: GAGVSQSPSNKVTEKGKDVELRCDPISGHTALYWYRQSLGQGLEFLIYFQGNSAPDKSGLPSDRFSAERTGGSVSTLTIQRTQQEDSAVYLCASSLGWSSPLHFGNGTRLTVT.

This clonotype came up many times. The chain links TRBV5-1 to TRBJ2-5, with D perhaps matching TRBD1 (5 bases). The CDR3 is made up of 15 amino acids. Germline V CDR1 and CDR2: SGHRS, YFSETQ. V lost 4 bases, J lost 5 bases, and 18 bases lay in between. This CDR3 is CASSAGWGNQETQYF. The CDR3 DNA is TGCGCCAGCAGCGCAGGGTGGGGTAATCAGGAGACCCAGTACTTC.